These T cell receptor beta chains were read from a single sample in a study of metastatic and nonmetastatic thyroid tumors. MiXCR re-clonotyped the PCR reads for TCRdb. This table holds tens of thousands of clones, about 32% found once. Sequencing was carried out using blood. The receptors originated from a female donor with papillary thyroid cancer or a benign thyroid nodule (not recorded which). Some clones in this sample may be carry-over from other donors' samples. Each CDR3 is given with its conserved first and last residue. The order of the fields is clone size, D gene, V gene, J gene, CDR3 DNA, CDR3 protein. D genes are given only for firm matches. Only some rows state a clone size, as once, few, many or a class for expanded clones.

.	TRBD1	TRBV28	TRBJ2-2	TGTGCCAGCACCTCATCGCCGGGACAGGGGGGACCCGGTGAGCTGTTTTTT	CASTSSPGQGGPGELFF
many	TRBD1	TRBV15	TRBJ2-5	TGTGCCACCAGCAGAGACCGACAGGGGGCAGAGACCCAGTACTTC	CATSRDRQGAETQYF
.	.	TRBV4-1	TRBJ1-1	TGTTCCAGCAGCCAAGCCGAGAACACTGAAGCTTTCTTT	CSSSQAENTEAFF
many	.	TRBV19	TRBJ2-3	TGTGCCAGTAAGGGGGACTTCCGAAGCACAGATACGCAGTATTTT	CASKGDFRSTDTQYF
once	.	TRBV10-3	TRBJ2-1	TGTGCCACAGCCGAGCGGAGTAGCTCCTACAATGAGCAGTTCTTC	CATAERSSSYNEQFF
.	.	TRBV5-6	TRBJ2-3	TGTGCCAGCAGCTTGTTAGATACGCAGTATTTT	CASSLLDTQYF
many	.	TRBV10-3	TRBJ1-1	TGTGCCATCAGTCCCTCGACGAATCTGAACACTGAAGCTTTCTTT	CAISPSTNLNTEAFF
.	.	TRBV11-3	TRBJ1-2	TGTGCCAGCAGCCCCGTGGGGGGGGGCAGCGATGGCTACACCTTC	CASSPVGGGSDGYTF
many	.	TRBV7-2	TRBJ1-1	TGTGCCAGCAGCTTGGGCAGAAGGAACACTGAAGCTTTCTTT	CASSLGRRNTEAFF
many	.	TRBV6-1	TRBJ1-5	TGTGCCAGCAGCGCTACCCGAGACTATAGCAATCAGCCCCAGCATTTT	CASSATRDYSNQPQHF
.	.	TRBV6-1	TRBJ1-1	TGTGCCAGCAGTCTAGTGGCAGGGTTTGGGACTGAAGCTTTCTTT	CASSLVAGFGTEAFF
many	TRBD1	TRBV28	TRBJ1-2	TGTGCCAGCAGTTCGGGACAGGGGGCGCGTGGCTACACCTTC	CASSSGQGARGYTF
many	.	TRBV19	TRBJ2-3	TGCGCCAGTAGTACCACAGGGAGCGGGACAGATACGCAGTATTTT	CASSTTGSGTDTQYF
.	TRBD2	TRBV20-1	TRBJ2-7	TGCAGTGCTAGAGACGGACTAGCGGGGAACTCCTACGAGCAGTACTTC	CSARDGLAGNSYEQYF
many	.	TRBV18	TRBJ2-5	TGTGCCAGCTCACCCTACGCCCCCCAAGAGACCCAGTACTTC	CASSPYAPQETQYF
many	.	TRBV12-3/TRBV12-4	TRBJ1-5	TGTGCCAGCAGTTTAAGGTTCAATCAGCCCCAGCATTTT	CASSLRFNQPQHF
few	TRBD1	TRBV10-3	TRBJ2-6	TGTGCCATCGCAGTCGGGACAGGCTCTGGGGCCAACGTCCTGACTTTC	CAIAVGTGSGANVLTF
.	.	TRBV7-8	TRBJ2-7	TGTGCCAGCAGCTTAGGAAGGGGACCCTACGAGCAGTACTTC	CASSLGRGPYEQYF
.	.	TRBV27	TRBJ2-7	TGTGCCAGCAGTCCTCTTCTCGACGGAACTATCTACGAGCAGTACTTC	CASSPLLDGTIYEQYF
.	.	TRBV4-1	TRBJ1-5	TGCGCCAGCAGCCAACTTGGATTGGTGGACAATCAGCCCCAGCATTTT	CASSQLGLVDNQPQHF
.	.	TRBV7-2	TRBJ1-5	TGTGCCAGCAGCTTAGACTCGGGCGCCCAGCCCCAGCATTTT	CASSLDSGAQPQHF
many	.	TRBV24-1	TRBJ2-2	TGTGCCACCAGTGAGAAATACACCGGGGAGCTGTTTTTT	CATSEKYTGELFF
.	.	TRBV20-1	TRBJ1-5	TGCAGTGCTAGTCGGTTGGGACCGAGCAATGTGCCCCAGCATTTT	CSASRLGPSNVPQHF
.	TRBD1	TRBV9	TRBJ1-1	TGTGCCAGCGGTTCCGGGACAGGGGTCACGAACACTGAAGCTTTCTTT	CASGSGTGVTNTEAFF
many	.	TRBV29-1	TRBJ2-3	TGCAGCGTTGAACCGGGGGCCGCAGATACGCAGTATTTT	CSVEPGAADTQYF
many	TRBD1	TRBV5-6	TRBJ1-1	TGTGCCAGCAGCCTAACAGGGGGCAGACCTGAAGCTTTCTTT	CASSLTGGRPEAFF